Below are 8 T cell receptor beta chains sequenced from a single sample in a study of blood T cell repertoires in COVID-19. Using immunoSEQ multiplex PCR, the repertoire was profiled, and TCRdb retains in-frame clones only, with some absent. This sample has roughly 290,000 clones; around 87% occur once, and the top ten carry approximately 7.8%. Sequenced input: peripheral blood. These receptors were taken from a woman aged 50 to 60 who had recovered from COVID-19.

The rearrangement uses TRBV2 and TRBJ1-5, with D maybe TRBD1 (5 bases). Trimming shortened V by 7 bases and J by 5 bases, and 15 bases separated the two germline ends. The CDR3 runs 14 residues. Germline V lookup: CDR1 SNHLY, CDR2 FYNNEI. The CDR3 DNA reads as TGTGCCAGCAAACCTAAGGGGCCCCATCAGCCCCAGCATTTT. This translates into CASKPKGPHQPQHF.

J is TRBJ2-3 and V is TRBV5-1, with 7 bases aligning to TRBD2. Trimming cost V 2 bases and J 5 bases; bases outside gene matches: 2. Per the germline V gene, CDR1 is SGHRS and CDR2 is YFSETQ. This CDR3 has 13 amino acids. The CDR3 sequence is CASSLAGLDTQYF. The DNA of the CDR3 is TGCGCCAGCAGCTTAGCGGGATTAGATACGCAGTATTTT.

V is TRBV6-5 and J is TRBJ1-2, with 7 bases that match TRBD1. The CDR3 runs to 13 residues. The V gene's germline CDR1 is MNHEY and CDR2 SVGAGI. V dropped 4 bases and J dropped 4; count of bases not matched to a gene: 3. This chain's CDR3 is CASSLTGTYGYTF. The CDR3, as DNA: TGTGCCAGCAGTTTGACAGGGACCTATGGCTACACCTTC.

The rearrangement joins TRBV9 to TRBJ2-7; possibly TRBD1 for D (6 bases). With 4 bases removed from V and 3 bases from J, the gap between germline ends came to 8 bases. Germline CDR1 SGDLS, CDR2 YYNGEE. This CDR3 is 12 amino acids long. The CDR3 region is CASSQQGYEQYF. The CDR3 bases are TGTGCCAGCAGCCAACAGGGCTACGAGCAGTACTTC.

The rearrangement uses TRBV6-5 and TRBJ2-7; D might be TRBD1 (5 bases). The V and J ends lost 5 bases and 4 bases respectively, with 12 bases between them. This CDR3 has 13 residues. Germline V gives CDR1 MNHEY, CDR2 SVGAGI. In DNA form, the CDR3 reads TGTGCCAGCAGTCCAGGGTCTCGGTACGAGCAGTACTTC. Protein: CASSPGSRYEQYF.

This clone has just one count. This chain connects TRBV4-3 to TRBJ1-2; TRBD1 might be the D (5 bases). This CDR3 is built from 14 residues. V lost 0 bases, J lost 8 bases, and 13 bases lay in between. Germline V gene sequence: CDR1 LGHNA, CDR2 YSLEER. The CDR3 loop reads CASSQELGRGGYTF. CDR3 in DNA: TGCGCCAGCAGCCAAGAGTTGGGGCGGGGAGGCTACACCTTC.

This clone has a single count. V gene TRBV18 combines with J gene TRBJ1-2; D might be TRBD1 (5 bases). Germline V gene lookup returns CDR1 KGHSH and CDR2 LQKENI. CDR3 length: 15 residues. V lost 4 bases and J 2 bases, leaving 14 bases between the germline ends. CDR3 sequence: CASSLTQEPNYGYTF. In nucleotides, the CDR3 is TGTGCCAGCTCACTTACACAGGAACCAAACTATGGCTACACCTTC.

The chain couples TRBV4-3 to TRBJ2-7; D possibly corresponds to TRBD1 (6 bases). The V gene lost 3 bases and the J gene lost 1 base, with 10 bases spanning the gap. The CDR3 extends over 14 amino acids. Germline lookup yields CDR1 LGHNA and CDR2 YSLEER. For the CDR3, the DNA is TGCGCCAGCAGCCATGAACAGGGATCCTACGAGCAGTACTTC. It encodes CASSHEQGSYEQYF.